Listed below are T cell receptor beta chains from one sample, sequenced in a study of blood T cells in healthy people across ages. Each CDR3 protein is one row after TCRdb ran MiXCR on the 5' RACE reads. The sample holds about 640,000 distinct CDR3 sequences; approximately 50% are singletons and the top ten take 35% to 40%. Sequenced sample: blood. These receptors were obtained from a man aged 55 to 70 in good health. Both conserved end residues are part of each CDR3. The order of the fields is D gene, clone size, CDR3 length, V gene, J gene, CDR3 protein, CDR3 DNA. A D gene is named only where the DNA matches it firmly. Size is stated for part of the rows, as once, few or many counts, or as a class when the clone is expanded.

d_call: TRBD2
clone_size: many
cdr3_length: 17
v_call: TRBV10-1
j_call: TRBJ2-3
cdr3_aa: CASSSSGGATVSDTQYF
cdr3_nt: TGCGCCAGCAGTTCTAGCGGGGGGGCGACAGTATCGGATACGCAGTATTTT

d_call: -
clone_size: -
cdr3_length: 17
v_call: TRBV4-1
j_call: TRBJ2-5
cdr3_aa: CASSPQEPGPWGETQYF
cdr3_nt: TGCGCCAGCAGCCCGCAAGAGCCGGGACCTTGGGGGGAGACCCAGTACTTC

d_call: -
clone_size: -
cdr3_length: 15
v_call: TRBV5-1
j_call: TRBJ1-1
cdr3_aa: CASSLERGPNTEAFF
cdr3_nt: TGCGCCAGCAGCTTGGAACGGGGACCGAACACTGAAGCTTTCTTT

d_call: -
clone_size: -
cdr3_length: 14
v_call: TRBV5-8
j_call: TRBJ1-5
cdr3_aa: CASSSGRSNQPQHF
cdr3_nt: TGTGCCAGCAGCTCAGGACGTAGCAATCAGCCCCAGCATTTT

d_call: -
clone_size: -
cdr3_length: 12
v_call: TRBV10-3
j_call: TRBJ1-1
cdr3_aa: CAISATPAEAFF
cdr3_nt: TGTGCCATCTCGGCCACCCCGGCTGAAGCTTTCTTT

d_call: TRBD1
clone_size: few
cdr3_length: 15
v_call: TRBV4-1
j_call: TRBJ1-5
cdr3_aa: CASSSGQGAYQPQHF
cdr3_nt: TGCGCCAGCAGTTCCGGACAGGGGGCGTATCAGCCCCAGCATTTT

d_call: TRBD1
clone_size: -
cdr3_length: 15
v_call: TRBV18
j_call: TRBJ1-2
cdr3_aa: CASSPSGGADYGYTF
cdr3_nt: TGTGCCAGCTCACCGTCAGGGGGCGCCGACTATGGCTACACCTTC

d_call: TRBD1
clone_size: -
cdr3_length: 16
v_call: TRBV15
j_call: TRBJ2-2
cdr3_aa: CATSRATGMNTGELFF
cdr3_nt: TGTGCCACCAGCAGAGCGACAGGGATGAACACCGGGGAGCTGTTTTTT

d_call: TRBD2
clone_size: -
cdr3_length: 13
v_call: TRBV20-1
j_call: TRBJ2-5
cdr3_aa: CSAKAGGLETQYF
cdr3_nt: TGCAGCGCTAAAGCGGGGGGGCTCGAGACCCAGTACTTC

d_call: TRBD2
clone_size: once
cdr3_length: 16
v_call: TRBV3-1
j_call: TRBJ2-3
cdr3_aa: CASSQVPSGYTDAQYF
cdr3_nt: TGTGCCAGCAGCCAAGTCCCTAGCGGATACACAGATGCGCAGTATTTT

d_call: -
clone_size: few
cdr3_length: 14
v_call: TRBV12-3/TRBV12-4
j_call: TRBJ1-2
cdr3_aa: CASSWDPTVNGYTF
cdr3_nt: TGTGCCAGCAGTTGGGACCCGACAGTAAATGGCTACACCTTC

d_call: TRBD2
clone_size: -
cdr3_length: 15
v_call: TRBV20-1
j_call: TRBJ2-5
cdr3_aa: CSARGAGGRQETQYF
cdr3_nt: TGCAGTGCTAGAGGTGCGGGGGGGAGGCAAGAGACCCAGTACTTC

d_call: TRBD2
clone_size: -
cdr3_length: 17
v_call: TRBV20-1
j_call: TRBJ2-1
cdr3_aa: CSAREGSGGRSYNEQFF
cdr3_nt: TGCAGTGCTAGAGAGGGTAGCGGGGGCCGATCCTACAATGAGCAGTTCTTC

d_call: TRBD1
clone_size: many
cdr3_length: 14
v_call: TRBV12-3/TRBV12-4
j_call: TRBJ1-4
cdr3_aa: CASRLQGVNEKLFF
cdr3_nt: TGTGCCAGCAGACTCCAGGGGGTTAATGAAAAACTGTTTTTT

d_call: -
clone_size: few
cdr3_length: 14
v_call: TRBV29-1
j_call: TRBJ2-1
cdr3_aa: CSVEGAASYNEQFF
cdr3_nt: TGCAGCGTTGAGGGGGCGGCCTCCTACAATGAGCAGTTCTTC

d_call: TRBD1
clone_size: -
cdr3_length: 14
v_call: TRBV24-1
j_call: TRBJ1-3
cdr3_aa: CATSSGTVGNTIYF
cdr3_nt: TGTGCCACCAGTTCGGGGACAGTGGGAAACACCATATATTTT

d_call: -
clone_size: -
cdr3_length: 16
v_call: TRBV24-1
j_call: TRBJ1-2
cdr3_aa: CATSDPGTPGSYGYTF
cdr3_nt: TGTGCCACCAGTGATCCCGGGACACCAGGTAGCTATGGCTACACCTTC

d_call: -
clone_size: -
cdr3_length: 18
v_call: TRBV9
j_call: TRBJ2-2
cdr3_aa: CASSVGVLGGVSAGELFF
cdr3_nt: TGTGCCAGCAGCGTAGGAGTTTTGGGTGGCGTTAGCGCCGGGGAGCTGTTTTTT

d_call: -
clone_size: -
cdr3_length: 17
v_call: TRBV28
j_call: TRBJ1-1
cdr3_aa: CASSSPRGQTLNTEAFF
cdr3_nt: TGTGCCAGCAGTTCCCCTCGGGGCCAAACTCTGAACACTGAAGCTTTCTTT

d_call: -
clone_size: -
cdr3_length: 12
v_call: TRBV20-1
j_call: TRBJ1-6
cdr3_aa: CSANRDDSPLHF
cdr3_nt: TGCAGTGCTAACAGGGACGATTCACCCCTCCACTTT

d_call: -
clone_size: many
cdr3_length: 13
v_call: TRBV10-2
j_call: TRBJ2-1
cdr3_aa: CASSEIPYNEQFF
cdr3_nt: TGCGCCAGCAGTGAGATCCCTTACAATGAGCAGTTCTTC

d_call: TRBD1
clone_size: few
cdr3_length: 15
v_call: TRBV12-3/TRBV12-4
j_call: TRBJ2-5
cdr3_aa: CASSSGTGGSREQYF
cdr3_nt: TGTGCCAGCAGTTCCGGGACAGGGGGTTCTCGAGAGCAGTACTTC

d_call: -
clone_size: few
cdr3_length: 15
v_call: TRBV11-2
j_call: TRBJ2-5
cdr3_aa: CASSQSRSVQETQYF
cdr3_nt: TGTGCCAGCAGCCAGTCGAGGTCGGTCCAAGAGACCCAGTACTTC

d_call: -
clone_size: -
cdr3_length: 15
v_call: TRBV2
j_call: TRBJ2-7
cdr3_aa: CASTTTGRWVSEQYF
cdr3_nt: TGTGCCAGCACAACCACCGGGAGATGGGTTTCCGAGCAGTACTTC

d_call: TRBD1
clone_size: few
cdr3_length: 13
v_call: TRBV6-6
j_call: TRBJ1-2
cdr3_aa: CASSYGQGGGYTF
cdr3_nt: TGTGCCAGCAGTTACGGACAGGGAGGAGGCTACACCTTC

d_call: TRBD1
clone_size: once
cdr3_length: 16
v_call: TRBV11-2
j_call: TRBJ2-7
cdr3_aa: CASSFHGTGIPYEQYF
cdr3_nt: TGTGCCAGCAGCTTCCACGGGACAGGGATCCCCTACGAGCAGTACTTC

d_call: TRBD2
clone_size: -
cdr3_length: 17
v_call: TRBV27
j_call: TRBJ2-1
cdr3_aa: CASRALAGGPRLHEQFF
cdr3_nt: TGTGCCAGCAGGGCGCTAGCGGGGGGGCCTCGGCTCCATGAGCAGTTCTTC

d_call: -
clone_size: -
cdr3_length: 14
v_call: TRBV12-3/TRBV12-4
j_call: TRBJ2-3
cdr3_aa: CAGSFGGTGDTQYF
cdr3_nt: TGTGCCGGCAGTTTCGGAGGGACCGGAGATACGCAGTATTTT

d_call: -
clone_size: -
cdr3_length: 17
v_call: TRBV5-6
j_call: TRBJ2-6
cdr3_aa: CASSFTGIGPGANVLTF
cdr3_nt: TGTGCCAGCAGCTTTACAGGGATAGGCCCTGGGGCCAACGTCCTGACTTTC

d_call: TRBD2
clone_size: few
cdr3_length: 15
v_call: TRBV20-1
j_call: TRBJ2-5
cdr3_aa: CSARASGGGGETQYF
cdr3_nt: TGCAGTGCTAGGGCTAGCGGGGGGGGAGGAGAGACCCAGTACTTC

d_call: -
clone_size: few
cdr3_length: 14
v_call: TRBV5-1
j_call: TRBJ2-4
cdr3_aa: CASSLVDPKNIQYF
cdr3_nt: TGCGCCAGCAGCTTGGTAGATCCCAAAAACATTCAGTACTTC

d_call: -
clone_size: few
cdr3_length: 13
v_call: TRBV5-6
j_call: TRBJ2-7
cdr3_aa: CASSLGLGAEQYF
cdr3_nt: TGTGCCAGCAGCTTGGGCCTAGGAGCCGAGCAGTACTTC

d_call: TRBD1
clone_size: few
cdr3_length: 15
v_call: TRBV20-1
j_call: TRBJ2-7
cdr3_aa: CSASSRGQGSYEQYF
cdr3_nt: TGCAGTGCTAGTAGTAGGGGACAGGGGTCCTACGAGCAGTACTTC

d_call: TRBD2
clone_size: few
cdr3_length: 15
v_call: TRBV12-3/TRBV12-4
j_call: TRBJ2-5
cdr3_aa: CASSFRAGGRGEQYF
cdr3_nt: TGTGCCAGCAGTTTTAGGGCGGGGGGGCGTGGTGAGCAGTACTTC

d_call: TRBD1
clone_size: -
cdr3_length: 15
v_call: TRBV7-2
j_call: TRBJ2-3
cdr3_aa: CASSLVKGATDTQYF
cdr3_nt: TGTGCCAGCAGCTTAGTGAAGGGGGCCACAGATACGCAGTATTTT

d_call: TRBD2
clone_size: -
cdr3_length: 17
v_call: TRBV12-3/TRBV12-4
j_call: TRBJ2-1
cdr3_aa: CASSPRLAGGNNNEQFF
cdr3_nt: TGTGCCAGCAGTCCTAGACTAGCGGGGGGGAATAACAATGAGCAGTTCTTC

d_call: -
clone_size: few
cdr3_length: 11
v_call: TRBV20-1
j_call: TRBJ2-7
cdr3_aa: CSARDPYEQYF
cdr3_nt: TGCAGTGCTAGAGACCCCTACGAGCAGTACTTC

d_call: TRBD1
clone_size: -
cdr3_length: 14
v_call: TRBV5-1
j_call: TRBJ1-5
cdr3_aa: CASSSGQEGQPQHF
cdr3_nt: TGCGCCAGCAGCTCGGGACAGGAGGGGCAGCCCCAGCATTTT

d_call: -
clone_size: -
cdr3_length: 14
v_call: TRBV7-6
j_call: TRBJ1-5
cdr3_aa: CASSVAGINQPQHF
cdr3_nt: TGTGCCAGCAGCGTAGCCGGCATAAATCAGCCCCAGCATTTT

d_call: -
clone_size: -
cdr3_length: 14
v_call: TRBV29-1
j_call: TRBJ2-7
cdr3_aa: CSVEVVLIGAEQYF
cdr3_nt: TGCAGCGTTGAAGTAGTTTTAATCGGGGCCGAGCAGTACTTC